This T cell receptor beta chain was found in a study of blood T cell repertoires in COVID-19. Across the whole study: Researchers got acute and convalescent COVID-19 samples from the United States, Italy and Spain.

The CDR3 sequence is 14 residues long. The V end was cut by 0 bases, the J end by 3 bases, with 10 bases between. Looked up from germline, CDR1 is SGDLS and CDR2 is YYNGEE. Per the original methods: Reference gene primer amplification yielded estimated nucleated cell counts. The data were produced by immunoSEQ multiplex PCR, yet TCRdb's version contains in-frame clones alone and is incomplete. The V and J calls and clone size were taken over from that table, and D and trimming were inferred from the DNA. This repertoire shows 45,000 to 60,000 clones, 82% found once; its top ten account for more than 8%.

The sequence derives from a woman older than 75 with acute or convalescent COVID-19. The material sequenced was peripheral blood. V usage is TRBV9 and J usage is TRBJ2-7, with D possibly matching TRBD2 (6 bases). CDR3 DNA: TGTGCCAGCAGCGTAGATAGGGGAGGCTACGAGCAGTACTTC. Its translation is CASSVDRGGYEQYF.